Listed here is a single T cell receptor (beta chain). As yet, its antigen is unknown. The data are from a study of regulatory T cells. Study-wide points: Skewed V and J usage and few unique V-J pairs marked patient repertoires, most in Tregs. In CD3G-deficient patients, conventional CD4+ T cells were enriched for hydrophobic CDR3 residues at positions 6 and 7.

Unmatched junction bases numbered 12, after V lost 3 bases and J lost 8 bases. The germline gives CDR1 KGHSH, CDR2 LQKENI. The CDR3 sequence is 16 residues long. The PCR used 52 TRBV and 13 TRBJ primers. Sequenced by immunoSEQ multiplex PCR; TCRdb stores in-frame clones only, minus some. The data contain 30,000 to 40,000 clones, over 90% of them singletons. V usage is TRBV18 and J usage is TRBJ2-1; 8 nucleotides agree with TRBD2. This receptor was taken from a child aged 2 to 10 with CD3G deficiency. The source material was conventional CD4+ T cells sorted from blood. CDR3 sequence: CASSPAGLVRGDEQFF. The CDR3 nucleotides read TGTGCCAGCTCACCGGCGGGACTAGTAAGGGGCGATGAGCAGTTCTTC.